A selection of T cell receptor beta chains follows, all from one sample in a study of shared clonotypes between healthy human individuals. This table comes from immunoSEQ multiplex PCR, and its TCRdb copy is limited to in-frame clones, with some not included. This table holds just over 2,000,000 clones, approximately 94% found once. The sample consisted of naive CD8+ T cells sorted from blood. The receptors shown here come from a man between 18 and 35 years old in good health. The CDR3 runs from the conserved cysteine through the conserved F or W. The D gene is left open where the match is weak. A row's size may be missing; if present it is once, few, many or a size class.

d_call clone_size j_call v_call cdr3_aa cdr3_nt
TRBD1 NA TRBJ1-5 TRBV27 CASSLWSGGNQPQHF TGTGCCAGCAGTTTATGGTCAGGGGGAAATCAGCCCCAGCATTTT
TRBD1 NA TRBJ2-7 TRBV27 CASSRGQGANEQYF TGTGCCAGCAGCCGGGGACAGGGGGCAAACGAGCAGTACTTC
TRBD2 NA TRBJ2-1 TRBV2 CASSQLAGFPNEQFF TGTGCCAGCAGTCAACTAGCGGGATTCCCCAATGAGCAGTTCTTC
NA NA TRBJ1-1 TRBV5-1 CASSYTGYTEAFF TGCGCCAGCAGCTATACAGGGTACACTGAAGCTTTCTTT
TRBD1 NA TRBJ2-7 TRBV7-9 CASSLPGTGAPYEQYF TGTGCCAGCAGCTTACCCGGGACAGGGGCTCCCTACGAGCAGTACTTC
NA once TRBJ1-1 TRBV7-9 CAEKEGGSASMNTEAFF TGTGCCGAGAAAGAAGGTGGCAGTGCCTCGATGAACACTGAAGCTTTCTTT
NA NA TRBJ2-3 TRBV5-6 CASSFGTNLYMTDTQYF TGTGCCAGCAGCTTCGGGACAAACTTGTATATGACAGATACGCAGTATTTT
NA once TRBJ2-5 TRBV2 CASSEELGLQETQYF TGTGCCAGCAGTGAAGAGTTGGGACTGCAAGAGACCCAGTACTTC
TRBD1 once TRBJ1-1 TRBV9 CASSGQGAEAFF TGTGCCAGCAGCGGACAGGGGGCTGAAGCTTTCTTT
NA NA TRBJ1-5 TRBV7-8 CASSLANRAGNQPQHF TGTGCCAGCAGCTTAGCGAACAGGGCTGGCAATCAGCCCCAGCATTTT
NA NA TRBJ2-7 TRBV10-3 CATRATYEQYF TGTGCCACCCGAGCAACCTACGAGCAGTACTTC
NA NA TRBJ2-1 TRBV19 CASSIFSDNNEQFF TGTGCCAGTAGTATTTTTAGCGACAACAATGAGCAGTTCTTC
NA NA TRBJ2-3 TRBV7-6 CASSPGGGPSTDTQYF TGTGCCAGCAGCCCCGGAGGGGGCCCTAGCACAGATACGCAGTATTTT
NA once TRBJ1-4 TRBV11-2 CASSLDPGWGTNEKLFF TGTGCCAGCAGCTTAGATCCAGGGTGGGGGACTAATGAAAAACTGTTTTTT
NA NA TRBJ2-3 TRBV7-9 CASSFATITDTQYF TGTGCCAGCAGCTTTGCGACTATTACAGATACGCAGTATTTT
TRBD2 NA TRBJ2-2 TRBV13 CASSLRLAGVTGELFF TGTGCCAGCAGCCTAAGACTAGCGGGGGTCACCGGGGAGCTGTTTTTT
NA NA TRBJ1-1 TRBV6-6 CASSPLDNTEAFF TGTGCCAGCAGTCCTTTAGATAACACTGAAGCTTTCTTT
NA NA TRBJ1-4 TRBV10-3 CAISDGYGANEKLFF TGTGCCATCAGTGATGGGTATGGAGCTAATGAAAAACTGTTTTTT
NA NA TRBJ2-2 TRBV9 CASSDGSRGTGELFF TGTGCCAGCAGCGACGGGTCTCGGGGTACCGGGGAGCTGTTTTTT
NA NA TRBJ2-3 TRBV7-9 CASSLSDTDTQYF TGTGCCAGCAGCTTGAGCGACACAGATACGCAGTATTTT
NA NA TRBJ1-2 TRBV16 CASSQRVSSYGYTF TGTGCCAGCAGCCAAAGGGTGTCGAGCTATGGCTACACCTTC
TRBD1 NA TRBJ2-1 TRBV27 CASSILNHRGADEQFF TGTGCCAGCAGTATCTTAAACCACAGGGGCGCCGATGAGCAGTTCTTC
TRBD1 NA TRBJ2-1 TRBV29-1 CSVEAGQGGRVF TGCAGCGTTGAAGCGGGACAGGGGGGTCGGGTCTTC
NA NA TRBJ1-2 TRBV7-9 CASSPPFFNYGYTF TGTGCCAGCAGCCCTCCATTCTTTAACTATGGCTACACCTTC
NA NA TRBJ1-2 TRBV9 CASSVGVDRNYGYTF TGTGCCAGCAGCGTGGGTGTAGACAGGAACTATGGCTACACCTTC
NA NA TRBJ2-2 TRBV6-5 CASSYSTGSGELFF TGTGCCAGCAGTTACTCGACAGGAAGCGGGGAGCTGTTTTTT
NA NA TRBJ2-1 TRBV9 CASSVGRGRESNEQFF TGTGCCAGCAGCGTAGGGAGAGGACGAGAATCCAATGAGCAGTTCTTC
NA NA TRBJ1-1 TRBV7-9 CASSDGSGTPNTEAFF TGTGCCAGCAGTGACGGATCAGGGACACCGAACACTGAAGCTTTCTTT
TRBD1 NA TRBJ2-7 TRBV7-9 CASRTGTGFSYEQYF TGTGCCAGCAGAACCGGGACAGGGTTTTCCTACGAGCAGTACTTC
TRBD2 NA TRBJ2-7 TRBV5-6 CASSLGLAENYEQYF TGTGCCAGCAGCCTGGGACTAGCGGAGAACTACGAGCAGTACTTC
NA once TRBJ2-1 TRBV5-1 CASSPEASFYNEQFF TGCGCCAGCAGCCCGGAGGCGTCGTTCTACAATGAGCAGTTCTTC
NA NA TRBJ1-3 TRBV14 CASSHPLLGDGNTIYF TGTGCCAGCAGCCACCCCCTTCTCGGAGACGGAAACACCATATATTTT
TRBD1 once TRBJ2-7 TRBV5-6 CASSFGTGGYEQYF TGTGCCAGCAGCTTCGGGACAGGCGGCTACGAGCAGTACTTC
NA NA TRBJ2-1 TRBV15 CATSRDSDANEQFF TGTGCCACCAGCAGAGATTCTGACGCGAATGAGCAGTTCTTC
NA NA TRBJ2-1 TRBV12-5 CAAWDLDNEQFF TGTGCTGCGTGGGACTTAGACAATGAGCAGTTCTTC
TRBD2 NA TRBJ2-7 TRBV7-2 CASSDTHLAGGSHEQYF TGTGCCAGCAGCGACACCCACCTAGCGGGAGGGTCCCACGAGCAGTACTTC
TRBD1 NA TRBJ2-7 TRBV7-2 CASSLEARTGYYEQYF TGTGCCAGCAGCTTAGAGGCCAGGACAGGGTATTACGAGCAGTACTTC
NA NA TRBJ2-5 TRBV27 CASSFGLGETQYF TGTGCCAGCAGTTTTGGTCTGGGGGAGACCCAGTACTTC
TRBD2 NA TRBJ2-1 TRBV2 CASSGTLGLAGEGEQFF TGTGCCAGCAGTGGAACCCTCGGACTAGCGGGAGAGGGTGAGCAGTTCTTC
NA NA TRBJ2-5 TRBV4-2 CASSQVPAGETQYF TGTGCCAGCAGCCAAGTCCCGGCAGGAGAGACCCAGTACTTC
TRBD1 NA TRBJ1-1 TRBV27 CASSQDRGGVDTEAFF TGTGCCAGCAGTCAAGACAGGGGGGGTGTCGACACTGAAGCTTTCTTT
NA NA TRBJ1-5 TRBV5-6 CASSFGLDSNQPQHF TGTGCCAGCAGCTTTGGGTTGGATAGCAATCAGCCCCAGCATTTT
TRBD1 NA TRBJ2-7 TRBV9 CASSQGQGAYEQYF TGTGCCAGCAGCCAGGGACAGGGAGCCTACGAGCAGTACTTC
NA once TRBJ2-2 TRBV5-6 CASSLGMVATTGELFF TGTGCCAGCAGCTTAGGTATGGTAGCAACCACCGGGGAGCTGTTTTTT
NA NA TRBJ1-1 TRBV6-5 CASSFRETNTEAFF TGTGCCAGCAGTTTCCGGGAGACGAACACTGAAGCTTTCTTT
NA NA TRBJ1-6 TRBV7-6 CASSFAAESSYNSPLHF TGTGCCAGCAGCTTTGCCGCAGAAAGCTCCTATAATTCACCCCTCCACTTT
NA NA TRBJ1-4 TRBV19 CASSITAGREKLFF TGTGCCAGTAGTATAACCGCAGGGCGTGAAAAACTGTTTTTT
NA NA TRBJ1-6 TRBV27 CASSLSAGSYNSPLHF TGTGCCAGCAGTTTATCAGCTGGGTCCTATAATTCACCCCTCCACTTT
TRBD1 once TRBJ1-2 TRBV7-9 CASRRDSFDGYTF TGTGCCAGCCGTCGGGACAGCTTCGATGGCTACACCTTC
NA once TRBJ1-4 TRBV6-5 CASSYSQGLTEKLFF TGTGCCAGCAGTTACTCACAGGGATTGACGGAAAAACTGTTTTTT
NA NA TRBJ1-1 TRBV7-9 CASSLVRVLGDTEAFF TGTGCCAGCAGCTTAGTGAGGGTCCTTGGGGACACTGAAGCTTTCTTT
NA NA TRBJ1-2 TRBV5-8 CASSGSGELGYGYTF TGTGCCAGCAGCGGCTCTGGGGAGTTGGGCTATGGCTACACCTTC
NA NA TRBJ2-5 TRBV5-6 CASSSRGGETQYF TGTGCCAGCAGCTCCAGGGGGGGAGAGACCCAGTACTTC